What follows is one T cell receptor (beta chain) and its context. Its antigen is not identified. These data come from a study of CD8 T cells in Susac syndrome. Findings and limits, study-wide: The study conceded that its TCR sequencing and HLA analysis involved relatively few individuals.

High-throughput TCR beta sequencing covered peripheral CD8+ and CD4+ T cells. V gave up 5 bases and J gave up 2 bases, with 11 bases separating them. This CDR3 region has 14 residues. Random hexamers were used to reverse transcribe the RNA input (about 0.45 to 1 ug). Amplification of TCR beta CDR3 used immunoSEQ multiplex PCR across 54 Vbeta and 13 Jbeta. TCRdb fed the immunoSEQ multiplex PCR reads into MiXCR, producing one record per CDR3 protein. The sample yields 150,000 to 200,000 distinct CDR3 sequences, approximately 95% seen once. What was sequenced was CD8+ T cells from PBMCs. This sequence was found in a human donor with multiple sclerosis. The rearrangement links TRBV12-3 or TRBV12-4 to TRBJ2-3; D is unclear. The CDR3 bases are TGTGCCAGCAGTGACTCCTACTCCACAGATACGCAGTATTTT. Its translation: CASSDSYSTDTQYF.